Presented here are 17 T cell receptor beta chains from one specimen sequenced in a study of OX40 agonist ivuxolimab in advanced cancers. Repertoires were generated with immunoSEQ multiplex PCR, while TCRdb's copy carries only in-frame clones and drops some. The repertoire holds over 20,000 clones, approximately 85% seen once, with 34% in the top ten. Sequences were derived from CD4+ or CD8+ T cells sorted from blood, sampled in a trial of the OX40 agonist ivuxolimab. The receptors were sampled from an adult with an advanced solid tumor such as melanoma, head and neck, liver or kidney cancer.

The chain links TRBV4-1 to TRBJ2-3, with D possibly being TRBD1 (5 bases). The CDR3 is 14 amino acids. Germline CDR1 is MGHRA and CDR2 is YSYEKL. The V end was cut by 4 bases, the J end by 5 bases, with 13 bases between. The CDR3: CASSPVQGKDTQYF. The CDR3 DNA sequence: TGCGCCAGCAGCCCGGTGCAGGGTAAAGATACGCAGTATTTT.

The gene calls are TRBV6-1 and TRBJ1-5; the D gene is possibly TRBD1 (6 bases). CDR1 and CDR2 from the germline V gene are MNHNS and SASEGT. V dropped 2 bases and J dropped 5 bases, with 22 bases sitting between them. The CDR3 length is 18 residues. CDR3 in amino acids: CASSEIGTRRGFDQPQHF. The CDR3 DNA sequence: TGTGCCAGCAGTGAAATAGGGACCCGGAGGGGGTTTGATCAGCCCCAGCATTTT.

In its sample, this clone was seen a few times. The gene calls are TRBV27 and TRBJ1-1; 9 bases fit TRBD1. The germline V gene has CDR1 MNHEY and CDR2 SMNVEV (reference sequence). V shed 0 bases and J 4 bases; nucleotides not matched to a gene: 6. The CDR3 is made up of 16 amino acids. CDR3 region: CASSLSTGGAGTEAFF. CDR3 coding DNA: TGTGCCAGCAGTTTATCTACAGGGGGCGCGGGCACTGAAGCTTTCTTT.

The V call is TRBV6-5, the J call TRBJ1-2; TRBD1 agrees at 7 bases. Looked up from germline, CDR1 is MNHEY and CDR2 is SVGAGI. Losses at the gene ends were 6 bases for V and 4 bases for J; bases not matched to a gene: 11. CDR3 length equals 15 residues. CDR3 in DNA: TGTGCCAGCAGATTTCGGACAGGATCAGGCTATGGCTACACCTTC. Amino acid sequence: CASRFRTGSGYGYTF.

The chain carries TRBV7-9 and TRBJ1-2; no clear D gene. The V and J ends lost 1 base and 4 bases respectively, with 10 bases between them. The CDR3 runs 14 residues. Germline loops: CDR1 SEHNR, CDR2 FQNEAQ (reference sequence). This chain's CDR3 is CASSLDSAFYGYTF. CDR3 bases: TGTGCCAGCAGCTTAGATAGTGCCTTCTATGGCTACACCTTC. The full variable domain, with the rest looked up from reference TRBV7-9 and TRBJ1-2, is DTGVSQNPRHKITKRGQNVTFRCDPISEHNRLYWYRQTLGQGPEFLTYFQNEAQLEKSRLLSDRFSAERPKGSFSTLEIQRTEQGDSAMYLCASSLDSAFYGYTFGSGTRLTVV.

This clone was detected a few times. V and J are TRBV7-9 and TRBJ1-3; no definite D call. V lost 5 bases to trimming and J lost 3 bases, with 14 bases between them. This CDR3 spans 15 amino acids. Germline V lookup: CDR1 SEHNR, CDR2 FQNEAQ (reference sequence). DNA of the CDR3: TGTGCCAGCAGCGCAGGAGGTTTAGGTGGAAACACCATATATTTT. Protein sequence: CASSAGGLGGNTIYF.

This chain links TRBV7-9 with TRBJ1-1, with D possibly being TRBD1 (5 bases). The ends were cut back, 5 bases at V and 6 bases at J, with 13 bases in the middle. The CDR3 is 13 residues long. Per germline, CDR1 SEHNR and CDR2 FQNEAQ (reference sequence). The CDR3 region is CASSPPGGAEAFF. The CDR3 bases are TGTGCCAGCAGCCCCCCGGGGGGGGCTGAAGCTTTCTTT. Supplemented by reference TRBV7-9 and TRBJ1-1, the full variable domain reads DTGVSQNPRHKITKRGQNVTFRCDPISEHNRLYWYRQTLGQGPEFLTYFQNEAQLEKSRLLSDRFSAERPKGSFSTLEIQRTEQGDSAMYLCASSPPGGAEAFFGQGTRLTVV.

The chain has TRBV11-2 and TRBJ2-7; no clear D gene. The CDR3 extends over 16 amino acids. Between the trimmed V and J ends, which lost 1 base and 4 bases, there was a span of 17 bases. Germline lookup yields CDR1 SGHAT and CDR2 FQNNGV. CDR3 bases: TGTGCCAGCAGCTTAGTACCCGGACCCCTCTTTTACGAGCAGTACTTC. It is translated as CASSLVPGPLFYEQYF.

The chain recombines TRBV19 with TRBJ1-1, with D perhaps matching TRBD1 (6 bases). Germline V gene sequence: CDR1 LNHDA, CDR2 SQIVND (reference sequence). V was pared by 0 bases and J by 4 bases, with 12 bases between. The CDR3 contains 15 residues. The CDR3 region is CASSIDLTGLTEAFF. The CDR3 region has the DNA TGTGCCAGTAGTATAGATCTTACAGGGCTCACTGAAGCTTTCTTT. The full variable domain, with the rest looked up from reference TRBV19 and TRBJ1-1, is DGGITQSPKYLFRKEGQNVTLSCEQNLNHDAMYWYRQDPGQGLRLIYYSQIVNDFQKGDIAEGYSVSREKKESFPLTVTSAQKNPTAFYLCASSIDLTGLTEAFFGQGTRLTVV.

The V and J genes are TRBV11-2 and TRBJ2-3; D is possibly TRBD1 (5 bases). V was clipped by 2 bases and J by 2 bases, with 11 bases between them. Germline CDR1 and CDR2: SGHAT and FQNNGV. This CDR3 region has 15 residues. As DNA, the CDR3 is TGTGCCAGCAGCTTAAGTGTCAGGGCCACAGATACGCAGTATTTT. The encoded protein is CASSLSVRATDTQYF.

The CDR3 sequence is CASSGTASTEAFF. The CDR3 nucleotides are TGCGCCAGCAGTGGGACAGCTAGCACTGAAGCTTTCTTT. The genes are TRBV10-2 and TRBJ1-1; tentative D call: TRBD1 (6 bases). V lost 4 bases, J lost 4 bases, and 10 bases lay in between. The CDR3 is made up of 13 amino acids. The germline V gene encodes CDR1 WSHSY and CDR2 SAAADI.

By share, this clone counts as medium-sized (0.01 to 0.1%). This rearrangement joins TRBV27 to TRBJ1-1; D gene ambiguous. Germline CDR1 reads MNHEY; CDR2 reads SMNVEV (reference sequence). The CDR3 is 14 amino acids. V lost 2 bases and J 0 bases, leaving 7 bases between the germline ends. CDR3 nucleotide sequence: TGTGCCAGCAGTTTAACTCAGGTGAACACTGAAGCTTTCTTT. Its translation: CASSLTQVNTEAFF.

The chain joins TRBV6-5 to TRBJ2-5; possible D gene TRBD2, 5 bases. The CDR3 length is 12 residues. The germline V and J ends were trimmed by 7 bases and 5 bases, with 11 bases remaining between them. CDR1 and CDR2 (germline): MNHEY, SVGAGI. The CDR3 DNA sequence: TGTGCCAGCACGGACGAGGGCGAGACCCAGTACTTC. Translating it yields CASTDEGETQYF.

The sample holds one count of this clone. The V gene is TRBV4-1, the J gene TRBJ2-7, with D perhaps TRBD1 (5 bases). CDR1 and CDR2 (germline): MGHRA, YSYEKL. CDR3 length: 15 amino acids. V shed 0 bases and J shed 5 bases, with 14 bases lying between them. The CDR3 sequence: CASSQEPWGSDEQYF. The CDR3 nucleotides read TGCGCCAGCAGCCAAGAACCCTGGGGCAGCGACGAGCAGTACTTC.

The J gene is TRBJ2-7, the V gene TRBV28; D might be TRBD1 (6 bases). The germline gives CDR1 MDHEN, CDR2 SYDVKM. V was cut by 2 bases and J by 5 bases, with 10 bases left in between. The CDR3 is 13 amino acids. Here the CDR3 reads CASSLRGLDEQYF. The CDR3 region has the DNA TGTGCCAGCAGTTTAAGGGGGTTGGACGAGCAGTACTTC.

The DNA for the CDR3 is TGTGCCAGCACTTTGGGGGTGGGGTCCTACGAGCAGTACTTC. Its translation: CASTLGVGSYEQYF. The chain joins TRBV14 to TRBJ2-7, with D perhaps assigned TRBD1 or TRBD2 (5 bases each). CDR3 size: 14 residues. V was pared by 7 bases and J by 1 base, with 14 bases between. Germline lookup yields CDR1 SGHDN and CDR2 FVKESK.

The chain recombines TRBV10-3 with TRBJ2-5, with 7 bases lining up with TRBD1. CDR3 length: 15 residues. From germline, CDR1 is ENHRY and CDR2 SYGVKD. With 2 bases clipped from V and 5 bases from J, the junction kept 8 bases outside the gene matches. Here the CDR3 DNA reads TGTGCCATCAGTGAGAAGACAGGGCAGGGGGAGACCCAGTACTTC. Translation: CAISEKTGQGETQYF.